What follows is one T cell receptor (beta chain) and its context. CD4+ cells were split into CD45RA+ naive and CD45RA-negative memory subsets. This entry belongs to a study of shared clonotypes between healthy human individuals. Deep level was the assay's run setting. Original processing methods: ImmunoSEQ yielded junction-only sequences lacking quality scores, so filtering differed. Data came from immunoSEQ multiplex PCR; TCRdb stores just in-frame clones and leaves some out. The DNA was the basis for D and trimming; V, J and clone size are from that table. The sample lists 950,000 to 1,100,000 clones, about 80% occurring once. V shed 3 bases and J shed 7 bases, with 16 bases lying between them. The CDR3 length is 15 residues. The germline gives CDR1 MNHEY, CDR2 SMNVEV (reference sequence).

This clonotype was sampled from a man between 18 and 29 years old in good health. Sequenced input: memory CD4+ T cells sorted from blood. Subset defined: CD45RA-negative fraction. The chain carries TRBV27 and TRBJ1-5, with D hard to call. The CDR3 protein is CASSLEGGFGQPQHF. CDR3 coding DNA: TGTGCCAGCAGTTTGGAGGGTGGTTTCGGGCAGCCCCAGCATTTT.